The 21 T cell receptor beta chains below were found in one sample sequenced in a study of blood T cell repertoires in COVID-19. Using immunoSEQ multiplex PCR, the repertoire was profiled, and TCRdb retains in-frame clones only, with some absent. The repertoire holds about 110,000 clones, approximately 88% seen once, with 4.2% in the top ten. The sequenced material came from peripheral blood. The origin of the receptors is a human donor in a cohort sampled during active COVID-19.

This sequence joins TRBV28 and TRBJ1-1; the match to TRBD1 covers 10 bases. V was clipped by 5 bases and J by 5 bases; unmatched bases: 8. This CDR3 has 15 amino acids. Per the germline V gene, CDR1 is MDHEN and CDR2 is SYDVKM. CDR3 in amino acids: CASSIRGQGVTEAFF. In DNA, the CDR3 is TGTGCCAGCAGTATCCGAGGACAGGGGGTTACTGAAGCTTTCTTT.

This clone has more than one count but fewer than ten. The J gene is TRBJ2-2, the V gene TRBV7-9; 8 bases line up with TRBD1. The germline V gene encodes CDR1 SEHNR and CDR2 FQNEAQ (reference sequence). J was trimmed by 6 bases and V by 10 bases; bases with no gene match: 7. The length of the CDR3 is 13 residues. CDR3 nucleotide sequence: TGTGCCACCAGGACAGGGTTCGCCGGGGAGCTGTTTTTT. It specifies CATRTGFAGELFF.

This clone has only one observation. The J gene is TRBJ1-2, the V gene TRBV5-4, with 8 bases aligning to TRBD1. With V trimmed by 2 bases and J by 3 bases, 6 bases remained unmatched. Germline CDR1 reads SGHNT; CDR2 reads YYREEE (reference sequence). The CDR3 length is 15 residues. CDR3 coding DNA: TGTGCCAGCAGCTTCCCCCGACAGGGGTACTATGGCTACACCTTC. It translates to CASSFPRQGYYGYTF.

The rearrangement uses TRBV19 and TRBJ2-2; TRBD1 might be the D (5 bases). Germline V gives CDR1 LNHDA, CDR2 SQIVND (reference sequence). This CDR3 has 14 amino acids. Between the trimmed V and J ends, which lost 5 bases and 1 base, there was a span of 8 bases. CDR3 sequence: CASSSQGNTGELFF. In nucleotides, the CDR3 is TGTGCCAGTAGTTCTCAGGGGAACACCGGGGAGCTGTTTTTT.

This clone was seen once. The V and J genes are TRBV3-1 (or the pseudogene TRBV3-2) and TRBJ1-1; a weak D match, TRBD1 (5 bases). This CDR3 spans 14 amino acids. Germline V gives CDR1 LGHDT, CDR2 YNNKEL (reference sequence). Trimming took off 1 base at V and 4 bases at J, with 10 bases between the two ends. The CDR3 DNA follows: TGTGCCAGCAGCCAAGGGGGCCAAGGCACTGAAGCTTTCTTT. Encoded protein: CASSQGGQGTEAFF.

The J gene is TRBJ1-5, the V gene TRBV19, with TRBD1 matching over 11 bases. V was pared by 10 bases and J by 0 bases, with 8 bases of the junction left unmatched. Germline CDR1 and CDR2: LNHDA and SQIVND (reference sequence). This CDR3 contains 16 residues. The CDR3 loop is CATIGTGGSSNQPQHF. CDR3 nucleotides: TGTGCCACCATCGGGACAGGGGGTAGTAGCAATCAGCCCCAGCATTTT.

The rearrangement links TRBV3-1 (or the pseudogene TRBV3-2) to TRBJ1-2; 7 nucleotides align to TRBD1. Germline V gene data show CDR1 as LGHDT and CDR2 as YNNKEL (reference sequence). V lost 1 base and J lost 8; bases outside the gene matches: 4. The CDR3 covers 13 residues. As DNA, the CDR3 is TGTGCCAGCAGCCAAGCGGGGACAGTCGGCTACACCTTC. It is translated as CASSQAGTVGYTF.

The chain links TRBV5-1 to TRBJ1-2; the D gene is possibly TRBD1 (6 bases). CDR3 length: 12 residues. The V end lost 4 bases, the J end lost 8 bases, and 12 bases lay between the germline ends. The germline gives CDR1 SGHRS, CDR2 YFSETQ. DNA for the CDR3: TGCGCCAGCAGCCTTGACAGGCTCGGCTACACCTTC. Its translation is CASSLDRLGYTF.

This chain links TRBV21-1 with TRBJ1-2. TRBV21-1 is tagged as a pseudogene. The length of the CDR3 is 18 residues. CDR3 region: CAPPGRGNRFPGNYGYTF. The CDR3 nucleotides read TGTGCCCCCCCAGGGAGGGGAAATCGTTTCCCGGGAAACTATGGCTACACCTTC.

This chain links TRBV2 with TRBJ2-1; TRBD2 agrees at 8 bases. J was trimmed by 6 bases and V by 2 bases; bases with no gene match: 6. Germline V gives CDR1 SNHLY, CDR2 FYNNEI. The CDR3 spans 15 residues. The CDR3 region has the DNA TGTGCCAGCAGTGAAAGTCGGGAGGGCCCCAATGAGCAGTTCTTC. Protein product: CASSESREGPNEQFF.

The chain combines TRBV5-1 with TRBJ1-1; D gene ambiguous. The CDR3 runs to 14 residues. V lost 1 base and J lost 2, with 9 bases in between. CDR1 and CDR2 (germline): SGHRS, YFSETQ. DNA of the CDR3: TGCGCCAGCAGCTTGCAGGTGTCAAACACTGAAGCTTTCTTT. Translated: CASSLQVSNTEAFF.

V gene TRBV4-1 combines with J gene TRBJ2-3, with 10 bases matching TRBD2. Germline assignment: CDR1 MGHRA and CDR2 YSYEKL. With V trimmed by 0 bases and J by 4 bases, 16 bases remained unmatched. This CDR3 comprises 20 residues. The CDR3 here is CASSQELGTSAEKGADTQYF. The DNA for the CDR3 is TGCGCCAGCAGCCAAGAGCTCGGGACTAGCGCCGAAAAAGGTGCAGATACGCAGTATTTT.

This clone was seen once. The chain is built from TRBV18 and TRBJ1-4; D perhaps matches TRBD1 (5 bases). Per the germline V gene, CDR1 is KGHSH and CDR2 is LQKENI. The CDR3 is 15 amino acids. V lost 6 bases, J lost 2 bases, and 13 bases lay in between. DNA of the CDR3: TGTGCCAGCTCCCGCGCAGGGTTTACTAATGAAAAACTGTTTTTT. This gives the protein CASSRAGFTNEKLFF.

This clone was recorded once. Written as DNA, the CDR3 is TGTGCCAGCAGCCCCGGGGGGCAAAGTGAAAAACTGTTTTTT. Protein sequence: CASSPGGQSEKLFF. V and J are TRBV3-1 (or the pseudogene TRBV3-2) and TRBJ1-4; possible D gene TRBD1, 6 bases. V was clipped by 4 bases and J by 7 bases, with 13 bases between them. CDR1 and CDR2 (germline): LGHDT, YNNKEL (reference sequence). This CDR3 spans 14 amino acids.

This clone was recorded a few times. The CDR3 is CASLHPGPGYEQYF. CDR3 nucleotide sequence: TGTGCCAGCCTTCACCCAGGGCCGGGCTACGAGCAGTACTTC. The V gene is TRBV25-1, the J gene TRBJ2-7; D may be TRBD1 (5 bases). The germline gives CDR1 MGHDK, CDR2 SYGVNS. V was cut by 8 bases and J by 3 bases, with 17 bases left in between. There are 14 residues in the CDR3.

The CDR3 region has the DNA TGTGCCAGTAAGGACAGGGGCACAGATACGCAGTATTTT. Protein product: CASKDRGTDTQYF. The V call is TRBV19, the J call TRBJ2-3, with 8 bases matching TRBD1. This CDR3 has 13 amino acids. Germline V CDR1 and CDR2: LNHDA, SQIVND (reference sequence). After removal of 7 bases from V and 1 base from J, the junction contained 1 base not matched to a gene. The whole variable domain, filled in from reference TRBV19 and TRBJ2-3, reads DGGITQSPKYLFRKEGQNVTLSCEQNLNHDAMYWYRQDPGQGLRLIYYSQIVNDFQKGDIAEGYSVSREKKESFPLTVTSAQKNPTAFYLCASKDRGTDTQYFGPGTRLTVL.

The chain carries TRBV6-2 or TRBV6-3 and TRBJ1-1; a possible D gene is TRBD1 (6 bases). The V end was cut by 4 bases, the J end by 4 bases, with 16 bases between. This CDR3 is built from 15 residues. Germline loops: CDR1 MNHEY, CDR2 SVGEGT. The CDR3 bases are TGTGCCAGCAGTTCTTCAGCCGTCAGGGGCACTGAAGCTTTCTTT. It codes for CASSSSAVRGTEAFF.

This chain links TRBV13 with TRBJ2-3; tentatively, D is TRBD1 (6 bases). Per germline, CDR1 PRHDT and CDR2 FYEKMQ (reference sequence). CDR3 length equals 16 residues. V was pared by 3 bases and J by 1 base, with 14 bases between. As DNA, the CDR3 is TGTGCCAGCAGCTTCGAACAGGGATTCGGCACAGATACGCAGTATTTT. The encoded protein is CASSFEQGFGTDTQYF.

The chain carries TRBV9 and TRBJ2-1, with D possibly matching TRBD2 (5 bases). V was cut by 4 bases and J by 6 bases, with 17 bases left in between. CDR3 length: 15 residues. Per the germline V gene, CDR1 is SGDLS and CDR2 is YYNGEE. This CDR3 is CASSPNPGDPNEQFF. DNA of the CDR3: TGTGCCAGCAGCCCGAATCCCGGGGATCCCAATGAGCAGTTCTTC.

The chain carries TRBV21-1 and TRBJ2-7; TRBD1, as called in the table, went unchecked against the DNA. TRBV21-1 constitutes a pseudogene. The CDR3 runs to 17 residues. CDR3 region: CASSKGTGRMISYEQYF. The CDR3 bases are TGTGCCAGCAGCAAAGGGACAGGGCGAATGATATCCTACGAGCAGTACTTC.

The V and J genes are TRBV7-9 and TRBJ2-7; TRBD1 might be the D (6 bases). Per germline, CDR1 SEHNR and CDR2 FQNEAQ (reference sequence). V was cut by 3 bases and J by 4 bases, with 13 bases left in between. The length of the CDR3 is 14 residues. CDR3 nucleotide sequence: TGTGCCAGCAGCTTTGGTTGGACAGATTACGAGCAGTACGTC. This encodes CASSFGWTDYEQYV.